Shown below are 32 T cell receptor beta chains from a single sample sequenced in a study of T-cell reconstitution after alpha-beta-depleted transplantation in children. Using unique molecular identifiers, the investigators prepared the TCRbeta library. One entry per CDR3 protein, called by TCRdb with MiXCR from the PCR reads. Among a few hundred thousand distinct CDR3 sequences listed, around 21% were seen once. This material consisted of PBMCs from the stem cell graft donor, taken from the stem cell graft. The receptors here all came from a human donor who donated a stem cell graft to a child with acute myeloid leukemia.

This clonotype was observed a few times. V and J are TRBV10-3 and TRBJ1-6; D gene unclear. CDR3 size: 13 residues. V gave up 9 bases and J gave up 5 bases, with 11 bases separating them. CDR1 and CDR2 from the germline V gene are ENHRY and SYGVKD. CDR3 in amino acids: CAIKDPNNSPLHF. The CDR3 coding sequence is TGTGCCATTAAAGACCCAAATAATTCACCCCTCCACTTT.

The chain joins TRBV5-6 to TRBJ2-3; TRBD1 might be the D (5 bases). V was pared by 5 bases and J by 0 bases, with 10 bases between. The CDR3 sequence is 14 residues long. The germline V gene encodes CDR1 SGHDT and CDR2 YYEEEE. The CDR3 loop is CASRGRASTDTQYF. The CDR3 region has the DNA TGTGCCAGCAGGGGCAGGGCTAGCACAGATACGCAGTATTTT.

The chain carries TRBV15 and TRBJ2-5; D possibly corresponds to TRBD2 (7 bases). CDR1 LNHNV and CDR2 YYDKDF come from the germline V gene (reference sequence). The CDR3 consists of 16 residues. V dropped 0 bases and J dropped 5 bases, with 16 bases sitting between them. The CDR3 DNA is TGTGCCACCAGCAGAGAATCTTGGGGGGGCAGGGAGACCCAGTACTTC. Encoded protein: CATSRESWGGRETQYF.

The table lists this clonotype with many counts. The chain has TRBV12-3 or TRBV12-4 and TRBJ2-1, with D tentatively TRBD2 (6 bases). CDR3 length: 15 residues. Trimming cost V 0 bases and J 8 bases, with 14 bases left between them. The CDR3 DNA reads as TGTGCCAGCAGTTTAGCGGGAGGATCGGTGTATGAGCAGTTCTTC. Translating gives CASSLAGGSVYEQFF.

This clonotype was seen repeatedly, ten times or more. The CDR3 nucleotides are TGCAGTGCATCGCCGGGACTAGCGAGCTCCTACAATGAGCAGTTCTTC. This gives the protein CSASPGLASSYNEQFF. J is TRBJ2-1 and V is TRBV20-1; 10 bases are shared with TRBD2. CDR3 length equals 16 residues. Per germline, CDR1 DFQATT and CDR2 SNEGSKA (reference sequence). Trimming removed 6 bases from V and 0 bases from J; junction bases left unmatched: 8.

The table lists this clonotype with a few counts. The CDR3 sequence is CASSLDRGRVGGYTF. Here the CDR3 DNA reads TGTGCCAGCAGCTTGGACAGGGGGAGGGTTGGGGGCTACACCTTC. The rearrangement joins TRBV7-8 to TRBJ1-2; the match to TRBD1 covers 10 bases. V trimming: 3 bases; J trimming: 8 bases; junction bases outside the gene matches: 9. The CDR3 is made up of 15 amino acids. Germline V gives CDR1 SGHVS, CDR2 FQNEAQ.

The chain uses TRBV6-2 or TRBV6-3 and TRBJ2-7; 9 bases map to TRBD2. Germline-derived CDR1 and CDR2 are MNHEY and SVGEGT. V lost 2 bases and J lost 7; bases outside the gene matches: 6. The CDR3 is 14 amino acids. DNA for the CDR3: TGTGCCAGCAGTTACGCGGGACTAGCTACGGAGCAGTACTTC. Its translation is CASSYAGLATEQYF.

The sample holds a few counts of this clonotype. The chain is built from TRBV20-1 and TRBJ2-7; TRBD1 matches at 7 bases. Trimming cost V 4 bases and J 3 bases; bases outside gene matches: 12. Per germline, CDR1 DFQATT and CDR2 SNEGSKA (reference sequence). The CDR3 covers 15 residues. The CDR3 region has the DNA TGCAGTGCTAATCGACAGGGTGTCTCCATCTACGAGCAGTACTTC. It encodes CSANRQGVSIYEQYF.

This clonotype has just a few counts. The chain combines TRBV12-3 or TRBV12-4 with TRBJ1-5; 7 bases align to TRBD1. The trim removed 4 bases at V and 7 bases at J, leaving 10 bases unmatched. CDR3 length equals 15 residues. DNA of the CDR3: TGTGCCAGCAGTTCCCTCGACAGGGAAAGCCAGCCCCAGCATTTT. Translated: CASSSLDRESQPQHF.

In its sample, this clonotype was seen a few times. This chain connects TRBV12-3 or TRBV12-4 to TRBJ2-7; D unresolved. The length of the CDR3 is 12 residues. The V end lost 5 bases, the J end lost 5 bases, and 10 bases lay between the germline ends. The CDR3 spells CASSGSINEQYF. DNA for the CDR3: TGTGCCAGCAGTGGGTCGATCAACGAGCAGTACTTC.

This clonotype was seen a few times. CDR3 in amino acids: CSGGDDRVPIQYF. The CDR3 DNA reads as TGCAGCGGGGGCGATGACAGGGTACCCATTCAGTACTTC. The chain couples TRBV29-1 to TRBJ2-4; 7 positions match TRBD1. Per the germline V gene, CDR1 is SQVTM and CDR2 is ANQGSEA. The CDR3 consists of 13 residues. V was clipped by 7 bases and J by 9 bases; unmatched bases: 12.

The chain uses TRBV20-1 and TRBJ2-1; tentatively, D is TRBD1 (6 bases). The germline V gene encodes CDR1 DFQATT and CDR2 SNEGSKA (reference sequence). This CDR3 has 13 amino acids. The germline V and J ends were trimmed by 6 bases and 0 bases, with 9 bases remaining between them. CDR3 in DNA: TGCAGTGCACGGGACAACTCCTACAATGAGCAGTTCTTC. Its translation: CSARDNSYNEQFF.

This clonotype was seen repeatedly, ten times or more. The genes are TRBV6-5 and TRBJ2-2; D unresolved. Trimming shortened V by 6 bases and J by 5 bases, and 4 bases separated the two germline ends. This CDR3 is built from 11 residues. CDR1 is MNHEY and CDR2 is SVGAGI in the germline V gene. The CDR3 region is CASRKTGELFF. The CDR3 region has the DNA TGTGCCAGCAGAAAGACCGGGGAGCTGTTTTTT.

This clonotype was observed at least ten times. The chain couples TRBV20-1 to TRBJ2-7; D remains unclear. The V end was cut by 0 bases, the J end by 1 base, with 13 bases between. Germline V gene lookup returns CDR1 DFQATT and CDR2 SNEGSKA (reference sequence). The CDR3 is made up of 15 amino acids. CDR3 DNA sequence: TGCAGTGCTAGAGATGCGCAGGTAGCATCCTACGAGCAGTACTTC. Its protein product is CSARDAQVASYEQYF.

This clonotype has at least ten counts. This chain connects TRBV12-3 or TRBV12-4 to TRBJ1-2; the D is unclear. Trimming stripped 4 bases from V and 2 bases from J, with 5 bases between. The CDR3 spans 12 residues. The CDR3, as DNA: TGTGCCAGCAGTTCCGGGAACTATGGCTACACCTTC. It translates to CASSSGNYGYTF.

Notes on this clonotype: Since a much larger clone is just one base distant, this may be a read error. The chain couples TRBV20-1 to TRBJ2-5, with D perhaps TRBD2 (5 bases). This CDR3 is 12 amino acids long. Looked up from germline, CDR1 is DFQATT and CDR2 is SNEGSKA (reference sequence). The CDR3 region is CTAPRGQETQYF. For the CDR3, the DNA is TGCACTGCCCCCCGGGGCCAAGAGACCCAGTACTTC.

J is TRBJ2-3 and V is TRBV27; 14 nucleotides match TRBD2. This CDR3 is 19 amino acids long. With V trimmed by 4 bases and J by 4 bases, 13 bases remained unmatched. Germline CDR1 and CDR2: MNHEY and SMNVEV (reference sequence). CDR3 amino acids: CASSSRPGTSGSRADTQYF. CDR3 nucleotide sequence: TGTGCCAGCAGTTCCCGCCCTGGGACTAGCGGGAGTAGAGCAGATACGCAGTATTTT.

This clonotype has more than one count but fewer than ten. This chain joins TRBV10-3 and TRBJ2-7; 8 bases match TRBD1. Per germline, CDR1 ENHRY and CDR2 SYGVKD. Unmatched junction bases numbered 5, after V lost 4 bases and J lost 3 bases. This CDR3 region has 14 residues. CDR3 region: CAISGWTGLYEQYF. As DNA, the CDR3 is TGTGCCATCAGTGGGTGGACAGGGCTCTACGAGCAGTACTTC.

This clonotype was seen only a few times. The CDR3 sequence is CASSQVRTPGPRYNEQFF. CDR3 nucleotide sequence: TGTGCCAGCAGCCAAGTACGGACTCCGGGACCCCGATACAATGAGCAGTTCTTC. This chain connects TRBV14 to TRBJ2-1; D is tentatively TRBD1 or TRBD2 (5 bases each). Trimming removed 1 base from V and 4 bases from J, with 20 bases in between. The CDR3 contains 18 residues. The germline V gene encodes CDR1 SGHDN and CDR2 FVKESK.

The rearrangement links TRBV12-3 or TRBV12-4 to TRBJ2-5; D call uncertain. The V gene lost 8 bases and the J gene lost 0 bases, with 19 bases spanning the gap. The length of the CDR3 is 16 residues. CDR3 bases: TGTGCCAGCTTTCTAATGAGCCCAGAGTACCAAGAGACCCAGTACTTC. Its protein is CASFLMSPEYQETQYF.

This clonotype showed up just a few times. The chain links TRBV4-1 to TRBJ2-7; D is possibly TRBD1 (6 bases). The length of the CDR3 is 15 residues. The germline gives CDR1 MGHRA, CDR2 YSYEKL. V was trimmed by 0 bases and J by 6 bases, leaving 15 bases between them. CDR3 coding DNA: TGCGCCAGCAGCCAAGAGGGGGACAACGCGGGCGAGCAGTACTTC. Its translation is CASSQEGDNAGEQYF.

The V gene is TRBV20-1, the J gene TRBJ2-5; 7 nucleotides match TRBD1. The junction had 6 bases not matched to a gene; V was cut back by 1 base and J by 4 bases. The CDR3 totals 14 residues. The germline V gene has CDR1 DFQATT and CDR2 SNEGSKA (reference sequence). CDR3 loop: CSARVVDRAETQYF. As DNA, the CDR3 is TGCAGTGCTAGAGTAGTAGACAGGGCAGAGACCCAGTACTTC.

The chain carries TRBV12-3 or TRBV12-4 and TRBJ2-2, with D possibly TRBD1 on 6 matching bases. The CDR3 has 15 amino acids. V lost 7 bases, J lost 5 bases, and 17 bases lay in between. Here the CDR3 reads CASTARGMFTGELFF. DNA for the CDR3: TGTGCCAGCACGGCGAGGGGGATGTTTACCGGGGAGCTGTTTTTT.

This rearrangement joins TRBV5-1 to TRBJ2-5; weak D call: TRBD2 (6 bases). CDR3 length: 15 residues. CDR1 and CDR2 from the germline V gene are SGHRS and YFSETQ. Deletions cut 0 bases from V and 5 bases from J, with 14 bases between. CDR3 sequence (DNA): TGCGCCAGCAGCTTGGCCGGGGGAGTTGAGGAGACCCAGTACTTC. As protein: CASSLAGGVEETQYF.

The chain joins TRBV28 to TRBJ1-3; 8 bases align to TRBD1. After removal of 3 bases from V and 7 bases from J, the junction contained 8 bases not matched to a gene. This CDR3 region has 15 residues. Germline assignment: CDR1 MDHEN and CDR2 SYDVKM. The CDR3 DNA follows: TGTGCCAGCAGTTTCGTAGGACAGGGCCAGAACACCATATATTTT. Its protein is CASSFVGQGQNTIYF.

This chain joins TRBV11-2 and TRBJ2-5; D is undetermined. CDR1 is SGHAT, CDR2 FQNNGV, per germline. The CDR3 spans 14 residues. With 0 bases removed from V and 5 bases from J, the gap between germline ends came to 10 bases. The chain's CDR3 is CASSLEMAGETQYF. CDR3 nucleotides: TGTGCCAGCAGCTTAGAGATGGCCGGGGAGACCCAGTACTTC.

This clonotype occurred many times. The V and J genes are TRBV12-3 or TRBV12-4 and TRBJ1-3; the D gene is possibly TRBD1 (6 bases). The CDR3 extends over 15 amino acids. Trimming shortened V by 1 base and J by 0 bases, and 7 bases separated the two germline ends. CDR3 nucleotides: TGTGCCAGCAGTTTAGGACAGGTCTCTGGAAACACCATATATTTT. Encoded protein: CASSLGQVSGNTIYF.

This clonotype occurred a few times. The genes are TRBV20-1 and TRBJ2-2; D is unclear. The V gene's germline CDR1 is DFQATT and CDR2 SNEGSKA (reference sequence). Trimming removed 0 bases at V and 8 bases at J, with 7 bases between. This CDR3 is 12 amino acids long. The chain's CDR3 is CSAREPTGELFF. Here the CDR3 DNA reads TGCAGTGCTAGAGAACCAACGGGGGAGCTGTTTTTT.

The V and J genes are TRBV28 and TRBJ2-7; TRBD2 might be the D (5 bases). Germline loops: CDR1 MDHEN, CDR2 SYDVKM. The CDR3 sequence is 15 residues long. Trimming left V 4 bases short and J 3 bases short, with 16 bases between. CDR3 coding DNA: TGTGCCAGCAGTTCGAAGCGGAATACTGTCTACGAGCAGTACTTC. This gives the protein CASSSKRNTVYEQYF.

This clonotype showed up many times. The CDR3 spells CSATLRGGYEQYF. The CDR3 nucleotides are TGCAGTGCCACTTTGAGGGGAGGCTACGAGCAGTACTTC. V gene TRBV20-1 combines with J gene TRBJ2-7; the D gene is possibly TRBD2 (6 bases). The germline V gene encodes CDR1 DFQATT and CDR2 SNEGSKA (reference sequence). Deletions cut 6 bases from V and 3 bases from J, with 15 bases between. The CDR3 sequence is 13 residues long.

This clonotype was detected a few times. The chain is built from TRBV20-1 and TRBJ2-3; 8 nucleotides align to TRBD2. The ends lost 0 bases at V and 5 bases at J; junction bases unmatched: 13. CDR1 DFQATT and CDR2 SNEGSKA come from the germline V gene (reference sequence). The length of the CDR3 is 17 residues. The CDR3 DNA reads as TGCAGTGCTAGAGAACCCCGCCGAGCGGGAGTTGTAGATACGCAGTATTTT. Its translation: CSAREPRRAGVVDTQYF.

This clonotype appeared once. The genes are TRBV6-5 and TRBJ2-7; D tentatively fits TRBD1 or TRBD2 (5 bases each). V was pared by 2 bases and J by 2 bases, with 19 bases between. CDR1 and CDR2 from the germline V gene are MNHEY and SVGAGI. CDR3 size: 17 residues. CDR3 bases: TGTGCCAGCAGTTACACCTCGGGACCTATGATGACCTACGAGCAGTACTTC. This translates into CASSYTSGPMMTYEQYF.